These 31 T cell receptor beta chains were sequenced from one sample in a study of beta chain features in type 1 diabetes. Findings and caveats of the study: Within each of all four CD4+ subsets, Type 1 diabetes patients had TCRB CDR3s that were moderately but significantly shorter.

For these TCRs, the target antigens are not known. The whole isolated RNA underwent reverse transcription, so sequencing captured expressed TCRB transcripts. TCRdb keeps only in-frame clones here, not all; method: immunoSEQ multiplex PCR. The top ten hold around 1.7% of the sample, which has approximately 43,000 clones, roughly 70% seen once. Material for sequencing was Tregs from blood. These TCRs come from a man aged 25-45 years with type 1 diabetes. Some clones in this sample may be carry-over from other donors' samples.

This chain joins TRBV5-1 and TRBJ2-7; TRBD1 matches 8 bases. CDR3 size: 14 residues. V lost 3 bases and J lost 5; bases outside the gene matches: 7. The germline V gene encodes CDR1 SGHRS and CDR2 YFSETQ. The DNA of the CDR3 is TGCGCCAGCAGCTCCGACAGGGGCTTAAACGAGCAGTACTTC. It is translated as CASSSDRGLNEQYF.

This chain uses TRBV11-2 with TRBJ2-5; the match to TRBD2 covers 7 bases. The CDR3 sequence is 14 residues long. From germline, CDR1 is SGHAT and CDR2 FQNNGV. The V and J ends lost 4 bases and 4 bases, in that order; junction bases with no gene match: 6. Here the CDR3 reads CASSYIPGGETQYF. The CDR3 DNA follows: TGTGCCAGCAGCTACATCCCGGGGGGAGAGACCCAGTACTTC. The variable domain in full, with the rest retrieved from reference TRBV11-2 and TRBJ2-5, is EAGVAQSPRYKIIEKRQSVAFWCNPISGHATLYWYQQILGQGPKLLIQFQNNGVVDDSQLPKDRFSAERLKGVDSTLKIQPAKLEDSAVYLCASSYIPGGETQYFGPGTRLLVL.

The V and J genes are TRBV7-2 and TRBJ2-1; D possibly corresponds to TRBD1 (6 bases). Trimming pared 1 base from V and 9 bases from J, leaving 10 bases between. Germline loops: CDR1 SGHTA, CDR2 FQGNSA. The CDR3 extends over 13 amino acids. The DNA for the CDR3 is TGTGCCAGCAGCTTAGTTTCAGGGGTTGAGCAGTTCTTC. Translated, it gives CASSLVSGVEQFF.

The rearrangement uses TRBV5-5 and TRBJ2-1; 11 bases align to TRBD2. CDR1 and CDR2 from the germline V gene are SGHKS and YYEKEE (reference sequence). Losses at the gene ends were 2 bases for V and 1 base for J; bases not matched to a gene: 8. This CDR3 region has 18 residues. The CDR3 bases are TGTGCCAGCAGCTTCCGACTAGCGGGGTTGTCTTCCTACAATGAGCAGTTCTTC. Protein: CASSFRLAGLSSYNEQFF.

The chain has TRBV19 and TRBJ1-5; D not certain. Germline V gene data show CDR1 as LNHDA and CDR2 as SQIVND (reference sequence). The length of the CDR3 is 15 residues. Trimming cost V 3 bases and J 6 bases, with 15 bases left between them. CDR3 in DNA: TGTGCCAGTAGTATCACCCGGAGCGCCGGTCAGCCCCAGCATTTT. Its translation: CASSITRSAGQPQHF.

The chain joins TRBV6-1 to TRBJ1-5; D uncertain. Trimming removed 8 bases at V and 0 bases at J, with 14 bases between. CDR3 length: 15 amino acids. Germline values: CDR1 MNHNS, CDR2 SASEGT. The CDR3 here is CASSFEKYSNQPQHF. In nucleotides, the CDR3 is TGTGCCAGCTCCTTTGAGAAATATAGCAATCAGCCCCAGCATTTT.

The J gene is TRBJ2-1, the V gene TRBV11-2; 9 positions match TRBD2. V lost 8 bases, J lost 2 bases, and 16 bases stayed unmatched. Germline lookup yields CDR1 SGHAT and CDR2 FQNNGV. The CDR3 covers 18 residues. The CDR3 protein is CASSLPGSPSGAYNEQFF. The DNA of the CDR3 is TGTGCCAGCTCCCTTCCCGGTTCCCCTAGCGGGGCCTACAATGAGCAGTTCTTC.

The chain employs TRBV10-3 and TRBJ1-1, with a tentative D call TRBD1 (6 bases). Germline V gene sequence: CDR1 ENHRY, CDR2 SYGVKD. V was cut by 6 bases and J by 1 base, with 9 bases left in between. This CDR3 is 13 amino acids long. The CDR3: CAIRLQGNTEAFF. As DNA, the CDR3 is TGTGCCATCAGGTTACAGGGGAACACTGAAGCTTTCTTT.

The V call is TRBV28, the J call TRBJ1-1, with D maybe TRBD1 (5 bases). CDR1 MDHEN and CDR2 SYDVKM come from the germline V gene. The germline V and J ends were trimmed by 0 bases and 5 bases, with 16 bases remaining between them. There are 16 residues in the CDR3. For the CDR3, the DNA is TGTGCCAGCAGTTTATGGAGGGCCAGGGAGGTGACTGAAGCTTTCTTT. Translating it yields CASSLWRAREVTEAFF.

The V and J genes are TRBV5-6 and TRBJ2-5, with TRBD2 matching over 10 bases. Per the germline V gene, CDR1 is SGHDT and CDR2 is YYEEEE. V lost 5 bases, J lost 5 bases, and 15 bases stayed unmatched. The CDR3 totals 17 residues. The CDR3 DNA reads TGTGCCAGCAGGCCCGGGTTAGCGGGGGGAATCGGGGAGACCCAGTACTTC. This gives the protein CASRPGLAGGIGETQYF.

The rearrangement joins TRBV10-2 to TRBJ2-1; 12 bases match TRBD1. CDR1 is WSHSY and CDR2 is SAAADI in the germline V gene. The V gene end was trimmed by 6 bases and the J gene end by 10 bases; junction bases not matched to a gene: 7. The CDR3 sequence is 14 residues long. CDR3 DNA: TGCGCCAGCAGCACGGGACAGGGGGCTAGGGAGCAGTTCTTC. This encodes CASSTGQGAREQFF.

The gene calls are TRBV6-6 and TRBJ2-7; a possible D gene is TRBD2 (6 bases). The CDR3 sequence is 14 residues long. Trimming shortened V by 7 bases and J by 4 bases, and 17 bases separated the two germline ends. Germline V gene lookup returns CDR1 MNHNY and CDR2 SVGAGI (reference sequence). DNA for the CDR3: TGTGCCAGCATCAACTCGGGGGAAAAGTACGAGCAGTACTTC. This encodes CASINSGEKYEQYF.

CDR3 sequence: CASSDSWGGRSNQPQHF. Written as DNA, the CDR3 is TGTGCCAGCAGTGATAGTTGGGGGGGGCGCAGCAATCAGCCCCAGCATTTT. V is TRBV6-1 and J is TRBJ1-5, with D possibly matching TRBD1 (6 bases). This CDR3 region has 17 residues. Between the trimmed V and J ends, which lost 3 bases and 1 base, there was a span of 16 bases. The germline V gene has CDR1 MNHNS and CDR2 SASEGT.

This clone was seen more than once but under ten times. The chain links TRBV5-1 to TRBJ2-5; 10 positions match TRBD2. Germline CDR1 SGHRS, CDR2 YFSETQ. The CDR3 has 15 residues. J was trimmed by 5 bases and V by 1 base; bases with no gene match: 5. CDR3 DNA sequence: TGCGCCAGCAGCTTGATAGCGGGGGGCCAGGAGACCCAGTACTTC. Encoded protein: CASSLIAGGQETQYF.

V gene TRBV6-1 combines with J gene TRBJ2-7, with TRBD1 identical over 9 bases. V was pared by 8 bases and J by 2 bases, with 4 bases of the junction left unmatched. CDR3 size: 13 residues. Germline V gene lookup returns CDR1 MNHNS and CDR2 SASEGT. The CDR3 loop is CASLRQGAYEQYF. The DNA of the CDR3 is TGTGCCAGCCTGCGACAGGGGGCCTACGAGCAGTACTTC.

The chain has TRBV6-6 and TRBJ1-1; no clear D gene. V was clipped by 5 bases and J by 5 bases, with 9 bases between them. Looked up from germline, CDR1 is MNHNY and CDR2 is SVGAGI (reference sequence). This CDR3 has 12 amino acids. The CDR3 DNA is TGTGCCAGCAGTCTTCGGGTGACTGAAGCTTTCTTT. Residues: CASSLRVTEAFF.

The chain joins TRBV11-1 to TRBJ2-3; 12 bases map to TRBD2. J lost 5 bases, V lost 4 bases, and 7 bases had no gene match. Germline CDR1 SGHAT, CDR2 FQDESV (reference sequence). This CDR3 has 16 residues. The CDR3 sequence: CASSSLAGGRGDTQYF. Here the CDR3 DNA reads TGTGCCAGCAGCTCTCTAGCGGGGGGGCGAGGAGATACGCAGTATTTT.

This clone was recorded a few times. This rearrangement joins TRBV10-3 to TRBJ2-1; 10 bases fit TRBD2. The CDR3 has 15 residues. Germline V gene sequence: CDR1 ENHRY, CDR2 SYGVKD. The junction had 3 bases not matched to a gene; V was cut back by 3 bases and J by 4 bases. CDR3 in amino acids: CAISELAGQYNEQFF. The CDR3 nucleotides are TGTGCCATCAGTGAACTAGCGGGGCAATACAATGAGCAGTTCTTC.

The chain links TRBV7-2 to TRBJ2-5; possible D gene TRBD2, 6 bases. V was trimmed by 5 bases and J by 5 bases, leaving 15 bases between them. CDR3 length: 14 amino acids. CDR1 SGHTA and CDR2 FQGNSA come from the germline V gene. The CDR3 DNA follows: TGTGCCAGCAGCGGGGGGTGGGTTCTCGAGACCCAGTACTTC. Encoded protein: CASSGGWVLETQYF.

This CDR3 reads CASTADRGPYEQYF. The CDR3 DNA sequence: TGCGCCAGCACCGCGGACAGGGGGCCCTACGAGCAGTACTTC. The rearrangement joins TRBV5-1 to TRBJ2-7; 11 nucleotides match TRBD1. The germline V gene has CDR1 SGHRS and CDR2 YFSETQ. Trimming cost V 6 bases and J 2 bases; bases outside gene matches: 4. The length of the CDR3 is 14 residues.

There are a few counts of this clone. This chain links TRBV6-5 with TRBJ1-1; 7 bases are shared with TRBD1. CDR1 MNHEY and CDR2 SVGAGI come from the germline V gene. There are 14 residues in the CDR3. Unmatched junction bases numbered 4, after V lost 6 bases and J lost 0 bases. The CDR3 reads CASRSDRVNTEAFF. As DNA, the CDR3 is TGTGCCAGCAGAAGCGACAGGGTGAACACTGAAGCTTTCTTT.

This chain joins TRBV2 and TRBJ2-5; 7 nucleotides align to TRBD2. The J call may be mistaken, given a closer DNA end match to TRBJ2-7. In germline, CDR1 is SNHLY, CDR2 FYNNEI. The CDR3 has 14 amino acids. CDR3 protein: CASGTMGGTYEQYF. As DNA, the CDR3 is TGTGCCAGCGGAACTATGGGGGGGACCTACGAGCAGTACTTC.

The chain has TRBV4-3 and TRBJ1-1; D remains ambiguous. V lost 0 bases, J lost 6 bases, and 11 bases lay in between. Per germline, CDR1 LGHNA and CDR2 YSLEER. The CDR3 length is 14 residues. CDR3 loop: CASSQDRREPEAFF. CDR3 sequence (DNA): TGCGCCAGCAGCCAAGATAGGAGGGAGCCTGAAGCTTTCTTT.

The chain carries TRBV5-1 and TRBJ2-7; 9 bases line up with TRBD1. V dropped 1 base and J dropped 4; count of bases not matched to a gene: 9. The CDR3 has 16 amino acids. The germline CDR1 and CDR2 sequences are SGHRS and YFSETQ. CDR3 residues: CASSLFRDRGMYEQYF. The CDR3 coding sequence is TGCGCCAGCAGCTTGTTCCGAGACAGGGGGATGTACGAGCAGTACTTC.

This chain uses TRBV10-2 with TRBJ1-1; the D gene is possibly TRBD1 (6 bases). Germline loops: CDR1 WSHSY, CDR2 SAAADI. This CDR3 has 13 amino acids. V lost 3 bases, J lost 1 base, and 6 bases lay in between. CDR3 residues: CASSEGGNTEAFF. For the CDR3, the DNA is TGCGCCAGCAGTGAAGGGGGGAACACTGAAGCTTTCTTT.

The CDR3 sequence: CASSLVPLAGGTGTQYF. The DNA for the CDR3 is TGTGCCAGCAGCTTAGTCCCTCTAGCGGGGGGGACAGGAACCCAGTACTTC. This chain connects TRBV7-8 to TRBJ2-5; 12 nucleotides align to TRBD2. Germline V CDR1 and CDR2: SGHVS, FQNEAQ. The CDR3 sequence is 17 residues long. The junction had 11 bases not matched to a gene; V was cut back by 1 base and J by 8 bases. Complete variable domain (other parts from reference TRBV7-8 and TRBJ2-5): GAGVSQSPRYKVAKRGQDVALRCDPISGHVSLFWYQQALGQGPEFLTYFQNEAQLDKSGLPSDRFFAERPEGSVSTLKIQRTQQEDSAVYLCASSLVPLAGGTGTQYFGPGTRLLVL.

The V and J genes are TRBV27 and TRBJ1-4; D gene ambiguous. Looked up from germline, CDR1 is MNHEY and CDR2 is SMNVEV (reference sequence). The V end lost 2 bases, the J end lost 3 bases, and 7 bases lay between the germline ends. The CDR3 extends over 14 amino acids. The CDR3 here is CASSLQVSNEKLFF. The CDR3 nucleotides are TGTGCCAGCAGTTTACAGGTCTCTAATGAAAAACTGTTTTTT.

The V and J genes are TRBV5-6 and TRBJ2-5; the match to TRBD1 covers 7 bases. The CDR3 contains 13 residues. J was trimmed by 7 bases and V by 4 bases; bases with no gene match: 7. Germline loops: CDR1 SGHDT, CDR2 YYEEEE. The CDR3 reads CASSVGQEGTQYF. The CDR3 DNA is TGTGCCAGCAGCGTCGGACAGGAAGGGACCCAGTACTTC.

This clone was observed once. The V gene is TRBV2, the J gene TRBJ1-2, with D maybe TRBD1 (5 bases). V was shortened by 6 bases and J by 0 bases, with 11 bases between the two germline ends. Looked up from germline, CDR1 is SNHLY and CDR2 is FYNNEI. CDR3 length: 14 residues. In DNA form, the CDR3 reads TGTGCCAGCAGGAAGACAGAATCTAACTATGGCTACACCTTC. Its translation is CASRKTESNYGYTF.

The chain links TRBV4-2 to TRBJ1-1; no clear D gene. Trimming stripped 4 bases from V and 6 bases from J, with 15 bases between. CDR3 length: 14 residues. CDR1 is LGHNA and CDR2 is YNFKEQ in the germline V gene. The CDR3: CASSPSLSSAEAFF. The CDR3 DNA is TGTGCCAGCAGCCCTAGCCTATCGAGCGCTGAAGCTTTCTTT.

CDR3 in amino acids: CASSFREPNEKLFF. The CDR3 region has the DNA TGCGCCAGCAGCTTCAGGGAACCTAATGAAAAACTGTTTTTT. V is TRBV5-1 and J is TRBJ1-4; a possible D gene is TRBD1 (5 bases). This CDR3 is built from 14 residues. Germline V gene sequence: CDR1 SGHRS, CDR2 YFSETQ. Trimming took 2 bases from V and 3 from J, leaving 8 bases between them.